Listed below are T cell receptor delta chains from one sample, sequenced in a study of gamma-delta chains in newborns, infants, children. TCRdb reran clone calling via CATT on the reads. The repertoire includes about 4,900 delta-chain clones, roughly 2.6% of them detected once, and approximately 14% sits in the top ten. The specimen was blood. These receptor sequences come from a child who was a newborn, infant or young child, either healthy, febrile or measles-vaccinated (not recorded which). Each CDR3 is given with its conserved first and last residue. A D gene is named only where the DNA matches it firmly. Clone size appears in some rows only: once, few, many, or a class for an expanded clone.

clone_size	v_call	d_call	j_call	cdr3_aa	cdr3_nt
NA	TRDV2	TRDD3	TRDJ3	CACDTVLGGSSWDTRQMFF	TGTGCCTGTGACACCGTACTGGGGGGGAGCTCCTGGGACACCCGACAGATGTTTTTC
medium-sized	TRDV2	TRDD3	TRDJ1	CACDTWGIQKLIF	TGTGCCTGTGACACCTGGGGGATACAAAAACTCATCTTT
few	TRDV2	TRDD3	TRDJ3	CACDPGGYSWDTRQMFF	TGTGCCTGTGACCCTGGGGGATACTCCTGGGACACCCGACAGATGTTTTTC
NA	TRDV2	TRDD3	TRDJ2	CACDTLGDGTAQLFF	TGTGCCTGTGACACCCTGGGGGATGGGACAGCACAACTCTTCTTT
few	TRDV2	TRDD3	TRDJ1	CACDSHSPTGGPYADKLIF	TGTGCCTGTGACTCACATTCTCCTACTGGGGGCCCGTACGCCGATAAACTCATCTTT
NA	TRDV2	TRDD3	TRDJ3	CACDTVLGDTRETWDTRQMFF	TGTGCCTGTGACACCGTACTGGGGGATACAAGGGAGACCTGGGACACCCGACAGATGTTTTTC
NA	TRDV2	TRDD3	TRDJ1	CACDQNWGITYTDKLIF	TGTGCCTGTGACCAAAACTGGGGGATAACCTACACCGATAAACTCATCTTT
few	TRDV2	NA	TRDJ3	CACDTGGGVSSWDTRQMFF	TGTGCCTGTGACACCGGCGGAGGGGTCAGCTCCTGGGACACCCGACAGATGTTTTTC
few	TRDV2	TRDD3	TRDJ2	CACDTVPGGYAGLTAQLFF	TGTGCCTGTGACACCGTTCCTGGGGGATACGCAGGGTTGACAGCACAACTCTTCTTT
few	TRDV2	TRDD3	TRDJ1	CACDTGLTGGYTDKLIF	TGTGCCTGTGACACCGGGCTTACTGGGGGATACACCGATAAACTCATCTTT
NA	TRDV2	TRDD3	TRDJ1	CACDTVGSIGGYTDKLIF	TGTGCCTGTGACACGGTGGGCTCCATTGGGGGATACACCGATAAACTCATCTTT
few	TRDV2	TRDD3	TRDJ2	CACDTLGEALTTQLFF	TGTGCCTGTGACACCCTGGGGGAAGCTTTGACAACACAACTCTTCTTT
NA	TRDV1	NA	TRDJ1	CALGPGGLRRIFTDKLIF	TGTGCTCTTGGGCCCGGGGGCCTACGGAGGATATTCACCGATAAACTCATCTTT
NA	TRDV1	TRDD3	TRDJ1	CALGEQVLGDTHKLIF	TGTGCTCTTGGGGAACAGGTACTGGGGGATACTCATAAACTCATCTTT
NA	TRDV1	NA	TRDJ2	CALGELPCRYWQTAQLFF	TGTGCTCTTGGGGAACTCCCCTGCCGATACTGGCAAACAGCACAACTCTTCTTT
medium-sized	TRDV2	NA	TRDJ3	CACDPIGWDTRQMFF	TGTGCCTGTGACCCCATAGGCTGGGACACCCGACAGATGTTTTTC
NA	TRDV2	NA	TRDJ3	CACDTGGVASWDTRQMFF	TGTGCCTGTGACACCGGCGGAGTGGCATCCTGGGACACCCGACAGATGTTTTTC
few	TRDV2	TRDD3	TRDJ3	CACDTWGIQGESSWDTRQMFF	TGTGCCTGTGACACCTGGGGGATACAGGGGGAAAGCTCCTGGGACACCCGACAGATGTTTTTC
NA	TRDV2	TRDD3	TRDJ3	CACDTMGDIWDTRQMFF	TGTGCCTGTGACACGATGGGGGATATTTGGGACACCCGACAGATGTTTTTC
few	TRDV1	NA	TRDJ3	CALGELVLRGISSWDTRQMFF	TGTGCTCTTGGGGAACTAGTCCTACGGGGGATCAGCTCCTGGGACACCCGACAGATGTTTTTC
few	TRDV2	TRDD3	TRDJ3	CACDTAGGGYSWDTRQMFF	TGTGCCTGTGACACCGCGGGTGGGGGATACTCCTGGGACACCCGACAGATGTTTTTC
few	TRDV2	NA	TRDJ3	CACDWGSWDTRQMFF	TGTGCCTGTGACTGGGGCTCCTGGGACACCCGACAGATGTTTTTC
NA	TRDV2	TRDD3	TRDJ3	CACGTWGSSWDTRQMFF	TGTGCCTGTGGCACCTGGGGGAGCTCCTGGGACACCCGACAGATGTTTTTC
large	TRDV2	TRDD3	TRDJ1	CACDTWGIRDKLIF	TGTGCCTGTGACACCTGGGGGATACGCGATAAACTCATCTTT
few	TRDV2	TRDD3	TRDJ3	CACDTWGIESRPWDTRQMFF	TGTGCCTGTGACACCTGGGGGATAGAAAGTAGACCTTGGGACACCCGACAGATGTTTTTC
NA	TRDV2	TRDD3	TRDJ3	CACDSTGGTWDTRQMFF	TGTGCCTGTGACTCCACTGGGGGAACCTGGGACACCCGACAGATGTTTTTC
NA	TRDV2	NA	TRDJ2	CACDTVGGLTAQLFF	TGTGCCTGTGACACCGTTGGGGGGTTGACAGCACAACTCTTCTTT
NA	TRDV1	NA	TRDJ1	CALEANFGDWADKLIF	TGTGCTCTTGAGGCTAACTTCGGGGATTGGGCCGATAAACTCATCTTT
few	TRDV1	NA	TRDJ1	CALGERTPTTRGGLLYTDKLIF	TGTGCTCTTGGGGAAAGGACTCCTACGACCCGTGGGGGTTTACTGTACACCGATAAACTCATCTTT
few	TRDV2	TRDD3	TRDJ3	CACDITGGPSSWDTRQMFF	TGTGCCTGTGACATTACTGGGGGCCCAAGCTCCTGGGACACCCGACAGATGTTTTTC
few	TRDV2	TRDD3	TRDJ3	CACDTLTGGYANSWDTRQMFF	TGTGCCTGTGACACCCTTACTGGGGGATACGCCAACTCCTGGGACACCCGACAGATGTTTTTC
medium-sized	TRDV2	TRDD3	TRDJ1	CACDSLLGDTNTDKLIF	TGTGCCTGTGACTCCCTACTGGGGGATACGAACACCGATAAACTCATCTTT
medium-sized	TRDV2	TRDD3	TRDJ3	CACDTLWGTWDTRQMFF	TGTGCCTGTGACACCTTGTGGGGGACCTGGGACACCCGACAGATGTTTTTC
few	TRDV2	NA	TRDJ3	CACDTWGPGSWDTRQMFF	TGTGCCTGTGACACCTGGGGCCCCGGCTCCTGGGACACCCGGCAGATGTTTTTC
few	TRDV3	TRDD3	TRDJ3	CASSFPLLGALPDPEGTWDTRQMFF	TGTGCCTCTTCATTCCCGTTACTGGGGGCCCTCCCGGATCCCGAGGGTACCTGGGACACCCGACAGATGTTTTTC
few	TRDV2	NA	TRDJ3	CACDTGGFLSWDTRQMFF	TGTGCCTGTGACACTGGGGGGTTCCTCTCCTGGGACACCCGACAGATGTTTTTC
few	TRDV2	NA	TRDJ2	CACDNWGLTAQLFF	TGTGCCTGTGACAATTGGGGGCTGACAGCACAACTCTTCTTT
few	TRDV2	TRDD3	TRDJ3	CACDSLGDTLAWDTRQMFF	TGTGCCTGTGACTCACTGGGGGATACTCTGGCCTGGGACACCCGACAGATGTTTTTC
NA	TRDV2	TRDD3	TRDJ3	CACDEVGDTSSWDTRQMFF	TGTGCCTGTGACGAGGTGGGGGATACGAGCTCCTGGGACACCCGACAGATGTTTTTC
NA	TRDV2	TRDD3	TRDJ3	CACSELGDAWDTRQMFF	TGTGCCTGTTCTGAACTGGGGGATGCCTGGGACACCCGACAGATGTTTTTC
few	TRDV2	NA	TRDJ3	CACDSSGSSWDTRQMFF	TGTGCCTGTGACTCCTCCGGGAGCTCCTGGGACACCCGACAGATGTTTTTC
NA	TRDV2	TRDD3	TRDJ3	CACDTGDTWDTRQMFF	TGTGCCTGTGACACCGGGGATACCTGGGACACCCGACAGATGTTTTTC